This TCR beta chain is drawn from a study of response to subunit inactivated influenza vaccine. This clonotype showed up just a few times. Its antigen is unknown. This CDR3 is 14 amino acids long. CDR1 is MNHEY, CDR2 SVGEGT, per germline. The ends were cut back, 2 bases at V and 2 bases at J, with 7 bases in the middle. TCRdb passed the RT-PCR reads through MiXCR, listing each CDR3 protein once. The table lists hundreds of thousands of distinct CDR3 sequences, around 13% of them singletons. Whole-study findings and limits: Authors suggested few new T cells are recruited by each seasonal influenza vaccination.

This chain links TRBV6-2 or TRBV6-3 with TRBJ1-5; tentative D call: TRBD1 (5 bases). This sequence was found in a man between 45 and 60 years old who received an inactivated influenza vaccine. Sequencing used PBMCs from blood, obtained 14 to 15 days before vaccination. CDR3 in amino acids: CASSYRGGNQPQHF. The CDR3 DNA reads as TGTGCCAGCAGTTACAGGGGAGGCAATCAGCCCCAGCATTTT.